This T cell receptor (beta chain) was obtained from a study of response to subunit inactivated influenza vaccine (dated by TCRdb to 2017 to 2018). Regarding the study in general: Deep quantitative T cell receptor repertoire profiling was used in the study to track responses to a trivalent subunit inactivated influenza vaccine. Findings and caveats that apply to the study as a whole: The authors suggested that each seasonal influenza vaccination may recruit only a limited number of new T cells.

Note on this clonotype: No cognate antigen has been identified for it. No base quality information exists; no much larger clone differs at one position.

The protocol used for the library was RT-PCR. Sequenced on an Illumina HiSeq 2500. Using fastp at Q25 and MiXCR, TCRdb reprocessed the public reads and kept productive beta chains. CDR3 protein duplicates are merged, each entry listing the most common genes and DNA. The sample table shows hundreds of thousands of distinct CDR3 sequences, and roughly 10% are seen once. 9.5% to 13% of the sample comes from the top ten. V and J are truncated by 1 base and 6 bases respectively, leaving an intervening sequence of 22 bases. Based on the germline V gene, the CDR1 and CDR2 sequences are SGHRS and YFSETQ. The CDR3 sequence holds 18 residues, the cysteine and phenylalanine included. The CDR3 DNA has 54 bases and is translated from base 1.

This sequence was found in a man aged 50-59 years who received an inactivated influenza vaccine. Donor details come from another sample of the same person, matched by shared clones. The sequence is built from TRBV5-1 and TRBJ2-2; perhaps TRBD2 is the D gene, with 6 bases matching. The material was PBMCs from blood, obtained on the day of vaccination. The CDR3 region reads CASSLTAQPVGGPGELFF. DNA sequence: TGCGCCAGCAGCTTGACGGCCCAGCCAGTGGGGGGACCCGGGGAGCTGTTTTTT. The reference TRBV5-1 and TRBJ2-2 proteins fill in what lies around the CDR3, so the full variable domain reads KAGVTQTPRYLIKTRGQQVTLSCSPISGHRSVSWYQQTPGQGLQFLFEYFSETQRNKGNFPGRFSGRQFSNSRSEMNVSTLELGDSALYLCASSLTAQPVGGPGELFFGEGSRLTVL.